The clone carrying this TCR beta chain was picked up a small number of times. The data belong to a study of human T cells and chemical hapten exposure. Overall study: DPC (0.01%) was patch tested on the upper back and read at 6 days.

CDR1 is SGHVS and CDR2 is FNYEAQ in the germline V gene. There are 14 residues in the CDR3. V shed 2 bases and J shed 4 bases, with 11 bases lying between them. Individual cDNA molecules received unique molecular identifiers in the library. TCRdb reanalysed the RACE reads using MiXCR and keeps one entry per CDR3 protein. This sample has around 380,000 distinct CDR3 sequences, with around 4.8% found just once. Time point defined: patch test 1, 2 weeks after DPC sensitization. As for treatment: therapeutic diphenylcyclopropenone sensitization with weekly scalp DPC. The specimen comprised whole blood, sampled in connection with sensitization to the hapten diphenylcyclopropenone (DPC). The TCR originated in a woman in her 50s with alopecia areata. Some clones in this sample may be carry-over from other donors' samples. The J gene is TRBJ2-5, the V gene TRBV7-6, with D maybe TRBD2 (5 bases). CDR3 region: CASSLYGSTETQYF. The DNA for the CDR3 is TGTGCCAGCAGCTTATATGGGAGCACAGAGACCCAGTACTTC.